This section outlines one TCR beta chain sequence together with its context. The data belong to a study of OX40 agonist ivuxolimab in advanced cancers. Study information: Checkpoint inhibitors had been given previously to roughly 36% of patients.

Assay: immunoSEQ multiplex PCR; the TCRdb copy retains only in-frame clones and omits some. Here the sample spans 68,000 or so clones, 65% to 85% being singletons. Germline V CDR1 and CDR2: SGHTA, FQGTGA. This CDR3 is 15 amino acids long. Germline trimming cut 2 bases from V and 6 bases from J; bases unmatched to any gene: 7. This specimen was CD4+ or CD8+ T cells sorted from blood, taken in a trial of the OX40 agonist ivuxolimab. This clonotype was obtained from an adult with an advanced solid tumor such as melanoma, head and neck, liver or kidney cancer. This rearrangement joins TRBV7-3 to TRBJ2-1, with 7 bases matching TRBD2. The CDR3, as DNA: TGTGCCAGCAGCTTAGTCGGGACTACCCCCAATGAGCAGTTCTTC. This codes for CASSLVGTTPNEQFF.